Only one count was recorded for the clone carrying this TCR beta chain. Sequenced by immunoSEQ multiplex PCR; TCRdb stores in-frame clones only, minus some. The repertoire consists of 560,000 or so clones, with about 96% occurring once and the leading ten covering about 0.12%. The source of the sample is a study of shared clonotypes between healthy human individuals. Study as a whole: Used for every donor were three CD4 naive, three CD4 memory, two CD8 naive and one CD8 memory plate.

Naive CD8 cells were CD45RO-negative, positively selected for CCR7, excluding terminally differentiated effector memory CD45RA+ cells. Sequenced: naive CD8+ T cells sorted from blood. This clonotype was sampled from a young woman in good health.

This chain's CDR3 is CASSQPGLAGGDTQYF. The CDR3 DNA is TGTGCCAGCAGCCAGCCGGGACTAGCGGGAGGAGATACGCAGTATTTT. This chain connects TRBV4-2 to TRBJ2-3; 15 bases are a match to TRBD2. The germline V gene encodes CDR1 LGHNA and CDR2 YNFKEQ. J gave up 5 bases and V 3 bases, and 3 bases lay outside the gene matches. The CDR3 runs 16 residues.